Each of the 4 T cell receptor beta chains below was sequenced from the same sample in a study of tumor-infiltrating lymphocytes in primary liver carcinoma. Starting from approximately 500 ng of total RNA, TCR beta cDNA was produced with a primer in the constant region. Nested multiplex PCR, run for three rounds with slightly modified ARM-PCR, yielded TCR beta libraries. TRBV1-TRBV30 forward primers paired with a C-beta reverse primer drove the first two PCR rounds, around 9 cycles each. TCRdb called the multiplex PCR reads again in MiXCR, with one record for every CDR3 protein. The repertoire holds roughly 120,000 distinct CDR3 sequences, with approximately 71% as singletons. Unsorted bulk tissue (about 18-32 mg) underwent RNA and DNA co-extraction. Sequencing was carried out using tumor-adjacent normal liver tissue. These receptors came from a woman aged 60-70 years with primary liver carcinoma and hepatitis B virus infection.

Points on this clonotype: The junction differs from germline at one of its ends, possibly a read error. The J gene is TRBJ2-5, the V gene TRBV12-3 or TRBV12-4; D is possibly TRBD2 (6 bases). The CDR3 runs 15 residues. The CDR3 spells CVSMEGMGRAETQYF. The DNA for the CDR3 is TGTGTCAGCATGGAGGGGATGGGCAGGGCTGAGACCCAATACTTC.

On this clonotype itself: Germline is not matched at one junction end, which may reflect a read error. The rearrangement uses TRBV2 and TRBJ1-1; the match to TRBD1 covers 10 bases. Germline values: CDR1 SNHLY, CDR2 FYNNEI. This CDR3 has 14 residues. CDR3 DNA sequence: TGTGCCAGCAGTGGACAGGGGGCGAACACTGAAGCTTCCTTT. This sequence encodes CASSGQGANTEASF.

This clonotype was picked up one time. Its ends do not fully match the called genes, so a read error is possible. This chain uses TRBV4-2 with TRBJ1-1; D is possibly TRBD1 (5 bases). The CDR3 has 15 residues. Germline V gene lookup returns CDR1 LGHNA and CDR2 YNFKEQ. The CDR3 region is CASSQDGAGNTEALF. The CDR3 DNA sequence: TGTGCCAGCAGCCAAGATGGCGCAGGGAACACTGAAGCTTTATTT.

J is TRBJ2-1 and V is TRBV11-2, with D uncertain. The germline gives CDR1 SGHAT, CDR2 FQNNGV. The CDR3 is 15 residues long. V lost 1 base and J lost 8, with 15 bases in between. CDR3 in amino acids: CASSLAAEFNDEQFF. The CDR3 DNA reads TGTGCCAGCAGCTTAGCTGCGGAATTCAACGATGAGCAGTTCTTC.